This T cell receptor beta chain was identified in a study of regulatory T cells in long-lasting Graves disease. The TCR beta library used iRepertoire HTBI primers with Arm-PCR amplification of CDR3. TCRdb itself ran the multiplex PCR reads through MiXCR, one entry per CDR3 protein. The sample lists 360,000 or so distinct CDR3 sequences, 16% seen once, with roughly 27% in the top ten. Time point in this sample: newly diagnosed GD, antithyroid drugs for less than 3 months. After RNA was extracted from PBMCs, the TCR library was made from it. V shed 2 bases and J 5 bases; nucleotides not matched to a gene: 14. This CDR3 has 17 amino acids. Per germline, CDR1 MNHEY and CDR2 SMNVEV (reference sequence). In this sample, this clonotype turned up many times. These same records also appear under a second study, on T cells in Graves' hyperthyroidism and ophthalmopathy.

The sequence was collected from a man aged 35-49 years with Graves disease. Here the sequenced sample was peripheral blood mononuclear cells (PBMCs), taken at new diagnosis, from a patient treated with antithyroid drugs. V is TRBV27 and J is TRBJ2-5; TRBD1 agrees at 7 bases. In DNA form, the CDR3 reads TGTGCCAGCAGTTTAATGGGATTGGGACAGCCTGGGGAGACCCAGTACTTC. This sequence encodes CASSLMGLGQPGETQYF.